This TCR beta chain was recorded in a study of regulatory T cells in long-lasting Graves disease. On the study more broadly: Graves' disease counted as persistent after over 5 years of antithyroid drugs with positive TSH receptor antibodies. Whole-study results and caveats: Persistent patients shared more public clonotypes (about 2,700) than newly diagnosed patients (approximately 1,000).

Points on this clonotype: What it recognizes is unknown.

The time point: persistent/refractory GD, antithyroid drugs over 5 years with positive TRAb. From RNA extracted from PBMCs, the TCR library was made. In Xi'an, China, an endocrinology department was the source of patients. An approximately 9-milliliter sample of peripheral blood was drawn into EDTA tubes. Researchers made TCR beta libraries by using iRepertoire HTBI primers and running Arm-PCR on CDR3 regions. TCRdb called the multiplex PCR reads again in MiXCR, with one record for every CDR3 protein. The sample has 600,000 to 800,000 distinct CDR3 sequences; approximately 31% are singletons. The germline V gene encodes CDR1 SGHRS and CDR2 YFSETQ. Trimming at V came to 3 bases and at J to 3 bases, leaving 4 bases not matched to a gene. The CDR3 runs 14 residues.

This TCR derives from a female donor with Graves disease. The sample consisted of peripheral blood mononuclear cells (PBMCs), taken when the disease was refractory, from a patient treated with antithyroid drugs. V is TRBV5-1 and J is TRBJ2-3, with 7 bases identical to TRBD2. CDR3 sequence reads: CASSSGLRTDTQYF. CDR3 DNA sequence: TGCGCCAGCAGCTCGGGACTACGAACAGATACGCAGTATTTT.